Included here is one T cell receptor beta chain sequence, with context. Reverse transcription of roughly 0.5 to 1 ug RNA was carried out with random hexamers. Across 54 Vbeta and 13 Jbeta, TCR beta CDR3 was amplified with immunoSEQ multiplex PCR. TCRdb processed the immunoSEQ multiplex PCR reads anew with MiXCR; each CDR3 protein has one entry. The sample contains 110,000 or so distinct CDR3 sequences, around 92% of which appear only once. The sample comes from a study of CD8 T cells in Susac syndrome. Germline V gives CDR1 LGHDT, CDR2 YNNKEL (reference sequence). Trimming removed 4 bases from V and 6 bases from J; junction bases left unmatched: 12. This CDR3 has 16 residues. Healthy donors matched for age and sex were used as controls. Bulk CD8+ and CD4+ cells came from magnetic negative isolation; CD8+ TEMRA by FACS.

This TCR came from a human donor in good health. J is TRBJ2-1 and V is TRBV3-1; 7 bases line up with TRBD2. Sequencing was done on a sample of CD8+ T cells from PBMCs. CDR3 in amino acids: CASSPPAGYDGNEQFF. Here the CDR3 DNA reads TGTGCCAGCAGCCCCCCAGCGGGATACGATGGCAATGAGCAGTTCTTC.